The clone carrying this TCR beta chain was seen once. The source of the sample is a study of T cell changes during pregnancy in multiple sclerosis. Trimming took off 1 base at V and 1 base at J, with 13 bases between the two ends. Per germline, CDR1 SGHDN and CDR2 FVKESK. The CDR3 is made up of 16 amino acids. Some clones are missing from TCRdb's copy, which holds only in-frame ones; the method was immunoSEQ multiplex PCR. The sample consists of 90,000 to 120,000 clones, about 94% of them appearing once. The V gene is TRBV14, the J gene TRBJ1-1; D may be TRBD1 (5 bases). The sequence was collected from a female donor with multiple sclerosis, enrolled in a pregnancy study. The sample was peripheral blood, taken before pregnancy. CDR3 sequence reads: CASSQAQGEGNTEAFF. As DNA, the CDR3 is TGTGCCAGCAGCCAAGCTCAAGGGGAAGGGAACACTGAAGCTTTCTTT.